This entry lists 28 T cell receptor beta chains sequenced from one sample in a study of cytomegalovirus exposure and HLA in healthy donors. PCR primers comprised 60 Vbeta and 13 Jbeta primers. TCRdb keeps only in-frame clones here, not all; method: immunoSEQ multiplex PCR. The repertoire includes 200,000 or so clones, about 90% of them detected once, and 0.2% to 0.3% sits in the top ten. The specimen was PBMCs. Source of these receptors: a girl under three years old in good health and CMV-seronegative.

The rearrangement joins TRBV13 to TRBJ2-7, with D unclear. V gave up 1 base and J gave up 5 bases, with 12 bases separating them. The CDR3 extends over 14 amino acids. CDR1 is PRHDT and CDR2 is FYEKMQ in the germline V gene (reference sequence). The CDR3 reads CASSLVGQVHEQYF. As DNA, the CDR3 is TGTGCCAGCAGCTTAGTGGGTCAGGTTCACGAGCAGTACTTC.

The chain carries TRBV7-2 and TRBJ1-5; D gene unclear. The germline CDR1 and CDR2 sequences are SGHTA and FQGNSA. V was trimmed by 3 bases and J by 4 bases, leaving 4 bases between them. The length of the CDR3 is 12 residues. In nucleotides, the CDR3 is TGTGCCAGCAGCTTCAAAAATCAGCCCCAGCATTTT. As protein: CASSFKNQPQHF.

V and J are TRBV13 and TRBJ2-5, with D maybe TRBD2 (5 bases). Germline CDR1 reads PRHDT; CDR2 reads FYEKMQ (reference sequence). The CDR3 has 16 residues. V shed 5 bases and J shed 3 bases, with 19 bases lying between them. The CDR3 loop reads CASSPGLGANKETQYF. The CDR3 nucleotides are TGTGCCAGCAGCCCAGGACTGGGCGCCAACAAAGAGACCCAGTACTTC.

This chain uses TRBV5-1 with TRBJ2-3; the match to TRBD2 covers 11 bases. Germline V gene data show CDR1 as SGHRS and CDR2 as YFSETQ. This CDR3 is 16 amino acids long. V was clipped by 4 bases and J by 5 bases; unmatched bases: 9. In DNA form, the CDR3 reads TGCGCCAGCAGCCACTTGTCTAGCGGGAGGATAGATACGCAGTATTTT. The encoded protein is CASSHLSSGRIDTQYF.

This CDR3 is CASSFLDRDSYEQYF. The DNA for the CDR3 is TGTGCCAGCAGCTTCCTCGACAGGGACTCTTACGAGCAGTACTTC. V and J are TRBV7-9 and TRBJ2-7, with D perhaps matching TRBD1 (7 bases). Per the germline V gene, CDR1 is SEHNR and CDR2 is FQNEAQ (reference sequence). Trimming took off 3 bases at V and 4 bases at J, with 16 bases between the two ends. CDR3 length: 15 residues. The variable domain in full, with the rest retrieved from reference TRBV7-9 and TRBJ2-7, is DTGVSQNPRHKITKRGQNVTFRCDPISEHNRLYWYRQTLGQGPEFLTYFQNEAQLEKSRLLSDRFSAERPKGSFSTLEIQRTEQGDSAMYLCASSFLDRDSYEQYFGPGTRLTVT.

The V gene is TRBV7-2, the J gene TRBJ2-5, with 7 bases identical to TRBD2. Germline values: CDR1 SGHTA, CDR2 FQGNSA. CDR3 length: 15 residues. J was trimmed by 1 base and V by 5 bases; bases with no gene match: 7. DNA of the CDR3: TGTGCCAGCAGCCCTTGGGGACTATTCCAAGAGACCCAGTACTTC. This codes for CASSPWGLFQETQYF. The full variable domain, with the rest looked up from reference TRBV7-2 and TRBJ2-5, is GAGVSQSPSNKVTEKGKDVELRCDPISGHTALYWYRQSLGQGLEFLIYFQGNSAPDKSGLPSDRFSAERTGGSVSTLTIQRTQQEDSAVYLCASSPWGLFQETQYFGPGTRLLVL.

Of note for this clone: At one of its ends the junction is not consistent with the germline gene, which may arise from a read error. This chain joins TRBV7-6 and TRBJ2-3; TRBD2 matches at 10 bases. The CDR3 sequence is 14 residues long. Germline lookup yields CDR1 SGHVS and CDR2 FNYEAQ. This CDR3 reads CASSLLAGESHRHF. The CDR3 DNA reads as TGTGCCAGCAGCCTGCTAGCGGGGGAGTCGCATCGCCATTTT.

This clone was picked up a small number of times. This rearrangement joins TRBV30 to TRBJ2-1, with D possibly being TRBD2 (6 bases). CDR3 size: 15 residues. The germline V and J ends were trimmed by 3 bases and 4 bases, with 16 bases remaining between them. The germline CDR1 and CDR2 sequences are GTSNPN and SVGIG (reference sequence). The CDR3 DNA follows: TGTGCCTGGAGGAGGGTGCGGCGGGATTACAATGAGCAGTTCTTC. This encodes CAWRRVRRDYNEQFF.

The V and J genes are TRBV7-8 and TRBJ2-1; D not resolved. The CDR3 loop spans 14 amino acids. Germline loops: CDR1 SGHVS, CDR2 FQNEAQ. V lost 5 bases, J lost 0 bases, and 8 bases lay in between. CDR3 residues: CASSPLSSYNEQFF. The CDR3, as DNA: TGTGCCAGCAGCCCCTTGAGCTCCTACAATGAGCAGTTCTTC.

CDR3 in amino acids: CAISESQGAGNTIYF. In nucleotides, the CDR3 is TGTGCCATCAGTGAGTCGCAGGGGGCTGGAAACACCATATATTTT. V is TRBV10-3 and J is TRBJ1-3; 7 nucleotides align to TRBD1. V trimming: 0 bases; J trimming: 2 bases; junction bases outside the gene matches: 1. CDR3 length equals 15 residues. Per germline, CDR1 ENHRY and CDR2 SYGVKD.

This clone has more than one count but fewer than ten. The CDR3 DNA reads TGTGCCAGCAGTGACCGGGACAGGCATCAACGGGGAGCTTTCTTT. Its protein product is CASSDRDRHQRGAFF. The rearrangement uses TRBV6-6 and TRBJ1-1, with 8 bases that match TRBD1. The V gene end was trimmed by 5 bases and the J gene end by 10 bases; junction bases not matched to a gene: 15. CDR3 length: 15 residues. Germline V lookup: CDR1 MNHNY, CDR2 SVGAGI (reference sequence).

This CDR3 reads CASRGQGVFGYTF. The CDR3 DNA follows: TGTGCCAGCAGAGGACAGGGGGTCTTTGGCTACACCTTC. The chain carries TRBV2 and TRBJ1-2; the match to TRBD1 covers 10 bases. Per the germline V gene, CDR1 is SNHLY and CDR2 is FYNNEI. The ends lost 6 bases at V and 7 bases at J; junction bases unmatched: 5. This CDR3 has 13 amino acids.

The chain uses TRBV25-1 and TRBJ1-2, with 7 positions matching TRBD1. V shed 6 bases, J shed 1 base, and the junction held 8 bases outside the gene matches. CDR3 size: 15 residues. Germline values: CDR1 MGHDK, CDR2 SYGVNS. The CDR3 region has the DNA TGTGCCAGCAGAACCGGGACAGATGTTAACTATGGCTACACCTTC. It encodes CASRTGTDVNYGYTF.

CDR3 nucleotides: TGTGCCAGCAGCTTTCTGGGACAGGGGGCAACCGGGGAGCTGTTTTTT. Translation gives CASSFLGQGATGELFF. The chain carries TRBV5-4 and TRBJ2-2, with TRBD1 matching 12 bases. The CDR3 totals 16 residues. Germline values: CDR1 SGHNT, CDR2 YYREEE (reference sequence). V was clipped by 2 bases and J by 5 bases; unmatched bases: 4.

This rearrangement joins TRBV19 to TRBJ1-3; D may be TRBD1 (5 bases). The CDR3 is 15 amino acids. Germline CDR1 and CDR2: LNHDA and SQIVND (reference sequence). Deletions cut 3 bases from V and 2 bases from J, with 11 bases between. The CDR3 DNA follows: TGTGCCAGTAGTATGCGGGGGAGGGCTGGAAACACCATATATTTT. Its translation is CASSMRGRAGNTIYF. The full variable domain, its missing parts supplied by reference TRBV19 and TRBJ1-3, is DGGITQSPKYLFRKEGQNVTLSCEQNLNHDAMYWYRQDPGQGLRLIYYSQIVNDFQKGDIAEGYSVSREKKESFPLTVTSAQKNPTAFYLCASSMRGRAGNTIYFGEGSWLTVV.

The rearrangement joins TRBV11-2 to TRBJ2-7; D is unresolved. The CDR3 extends over 15 amino acids. Germline V gene data show CDR1 as SGHAT and CDR2 as FQNNGV. The V gene lost 5 bases and the J gene lost 2 bases, with 16 bases spanning the gap. CDR3 region: CASSPPYVQAYEQYF. The CDR3 coding sequence is TGTGCCAGCAGCCCCCCATATGTACAAGCCTACGAGCAGTACTTC.

The rearrangement uses TRBV5-1 and TRBJ2-7, with D possibly being TRBD2 (6 bases). CDR1 is SGHRS, CDR2 YFSETQ, per germline. The CDR3 contains 13 residues. V lost 4 bases and J 3 bases, leaving 11 bases between the germline ends. The chain's CDR3 is CASSGTLDYEQYF. CDR3 coding DNA: TGCGCCAGCAGCGGGACTTTAGACTACGAGCAGTACTTC.

This clone was observed a single time. This chain joins TRBV4-3 and TRBJ2-1; 8 bases are shared with TRBD2. Germline trimming cut 0 bases from V and 6 bases from J; bases unmatched to any gene: 7. The CDR3 is made up of 16 amino acids. Germline CDR1 LGHNA, CDR2 YSLEER. CDR3 amino acids: CASSQEAGAYSNEQFF. In nucleotides, the CDR3 is TGCGCCAGCAGCCAAGAAGCGGGGGCTTACTCCAATGAGCAGTTCTTC.

The V gene is TRBV27, the J gene TRBJ2-3; the match to TRBD2 covers 10 bases. The V gene end was trimmed by 2 bases and the J gene end by 6 bases; junction bases not matched to a gene: 8. This CDR3 contains 16 residues. From germline, CDR1 is MNHEY and CDR2 SMNVEV (reference sequence). In DNA, the CDR3 is TGTGCCAGCAGTTTAAGGGCTAGCGGGAGCCGCGATACGCAGTATTTT. Translating gives CASSLRASGSRDTQYF.

DNA for the CDR3: TGTGCCCTCAGGGGCCTGAAGATCTCAGATACGCAGTATTTT. As protein: CALRGLKISDTQYF. The rearrangement links TRBV30 to TRBJ2-3, with D perhaps TRBD1 (6 bases). The length of the CDR3 is 14 residues. Germline V gene lookup returns CDR1 GTSNPN and CDR2 SVGIG (reference sequence). The V end lost 8 bases, the J end lost 4 bases, and 19 bases lay between the germline ends.

The V call is TRBV5-1, the J call TRBJ2-5, with a tentative D call TRBD1 (5 bases). V was pared by 0 bases and J by 1 base, with 13 bases between. The CDR3 consists of 16 residues. CDR1 and CDR2 from the germline V gene are SGHRS and YFSETQ. CDR3 loop: CASSLAPTGGQETQYF. The CDR3 DNA reads TGCGCCAGCAGCTTGGCCCCTACAGGTGGCCAAGAGACCCAGTACTTC.

A few counts support this clone. The chain couples TRBV27 to TRBJ2-7; maybe TRBD1 (8 bases). The CDR3 is 17 residues long. CDR1 is MNHEY, CDR2 SMNVEV, per germline (reference sequence). Trimming shortened V by 5 bases and J by 2 bases, and 22 bases separated the two germline ends. The CDR3 sequence is CASSGGDRPRFTYEQYF. CDR3 nucleotides: TGTGCCAGCAGTGGGGGGGACAGGCCGAGATTTACCTACGAGCAGTACTTC.

V gene TRBV7-8 combines with J gene TRBJ2-7, with D maybe TRBD1 (6 bases). CDR1 and CDR2 from the germline V gene are SGHVS and FQNEAQ. The CDR3 has 13 amino acids. V was cut by 5 bases and J by 7 bases, with 15 bases left in between. The CDR3 is CASSPPQGREQYF. CDR3 nucleotides: TGTGCCAGCAGCCCCCCACAGGGTCGGGAGCAGTACTTC.

The chain has TRBV4-3 and TRBJ2-7, with 8 nucleotides matching TRBD1. The junction had 10 bases not matched to a gene; V was cut back by 3 bases and J by 3 bases. CDR1 and CDR2 (germline): LGHNA, YSLEER. CDR3 length: 16 residues. CDR3 DNA sequence: TGCGCCAGCAGCCATGACAGGACAGGGTGGGTCTACGAGCAGTACTTC. Its protein product is CASSHDRTGWVYEQYF.

This chain joins TRBV9 and TRBJ2-5; D perhaps matches TRBD1 (5 bases). This CDR3 has 13 residues. Germline CDR1 is SGDLS and CDR2 is YYNGEE. Trimming left V 4 bases short and J 5 bases short, with 12 bases between. The chain's CDR3 is CASSTGIWETQYF. The CDR3 DNA reads as TGTGCCAGCAGCACAGGTATCTGGGAGACCCAGTACTTC.

The chain links TRBV5-1 to TRBJ2-3; D possibly corresponds to TRBD2 (5 bases). Germline V lookup: CDR1 SGHRS, CDR2 YFSETQ. The CDR3 covers 14 residues. V was trimmed by 2 bases and J by 2 bases, leaving 9 bases between them. The CDR3 sequence is CASSFGLPTDTQYF. CDR3 sequence (DNA): TGCGCCAGCAGCTTTGGACTTCCCACAGATACGCAGTATTTT.

This chain uses TRBV6-5 with TRBJ1-4, with unresolved D. Trimming took off 2 bases at V and 0 bases at J, with 7 bases between the two ends. Germline assignment: CDR1 MNHEY and CDR2 SVGAGI. CDR3 length: 15 amino acids. This CDR3 reads CASSYHGSTNEKLFF. The CDR3 coding sequence is TGTGCCAGCAGTTACCACGGGTCAACTAATGAAAAACTGTTTTTT.

This chain links TRBV4-1 with TRBJ2-3, with D perhaps matching TRBD2 (7 bases). CDR1 MGHRA and CDR2 YSYEKL come from the germline V gene. CDR3 length equals 18 residues. With 4 bases removed from V and 0 bases from J, the gap between germline ends came to 20 bases. The CDR3 region is CASSPPLRGASSTDTQYF. In nucleotides, the CDR3 is TGCGCCAGCAGCCCTCCCCTCCGGGGGGCTAGCAGCACAGATACGCAGTATTTT.